The present T cell receptor (beta chain) was sequenced within a study of cytomegalovirus exposure and HLA in healthy donors. The study, taken as a whole, reports: Clonal expansion, a later analysis showed, was greater in HLA-associated TCR beta chains than in equally common others. Specificity of a few CMV-associated chains for CMV antigens was verified in vitro.

Researchers ran the PCR with 60 Vbeta and 13 Jbeta primers. As handled by the study authors: Some 11 million of the approximately 80 million unique TCR beta chains counted in a later analysis were shared. Measured with immunoSEQ multiplex PCR; TCRdb has only the in-frame clones, and not every one. V and J calls and clone size are as listed in that table; D and trimming were resolved from the DNA. The sample has some 140,000 clones; around 79% are singletons. CDR1 and CDR2 (germline): SGHRS, YFSETQ. The CDR3 is made up of 14 amino acids. The donors gave bone marrow, and they were healthy. For this clone: The antigen is undetermined.

The clonotype was recovered from a man between 40 and 49 years old in good health and CMV-seropositive. The rearrangement joins TRBV5-1 to TRBJ2-5, with a tentative D call TRBD2 (5 bases). TRBJ2-7 explains the end of the DNA better; the J call may be wrong. The sample was PBMCs. CDR3 DNA sequence: TGCGCCAGCAGCTCGACCGGCGGGTCCTACGAGCAGTACTTC. Encoded protein: CASSSTGGSYEQYF.